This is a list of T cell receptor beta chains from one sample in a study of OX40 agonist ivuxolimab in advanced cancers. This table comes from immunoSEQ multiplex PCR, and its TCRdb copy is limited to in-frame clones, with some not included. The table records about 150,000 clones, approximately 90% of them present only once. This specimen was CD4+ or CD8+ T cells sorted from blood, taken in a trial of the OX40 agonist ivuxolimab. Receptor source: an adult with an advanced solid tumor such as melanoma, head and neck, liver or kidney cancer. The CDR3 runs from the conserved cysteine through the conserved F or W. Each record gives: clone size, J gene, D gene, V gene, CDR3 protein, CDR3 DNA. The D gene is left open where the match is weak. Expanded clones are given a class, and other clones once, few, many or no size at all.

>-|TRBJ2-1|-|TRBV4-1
CASSREGGRQFF
TGCGCCAGCAGCCGCGAGGGGGGGAGACAGTTCTTC
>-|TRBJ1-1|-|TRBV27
CASSSGQSTEAFF
TGTGCCAGCAGTTCCGGACAGTCCACTGAAGCTTTCTTT
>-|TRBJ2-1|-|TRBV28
CASSPDISSYNEQFF
TGTGCCAGCAGCCCCGACATCAGCTCCTACAATGAGCAGTTCTTC
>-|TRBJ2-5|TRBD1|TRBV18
CASSDGQGKETQYF
TGTGCCAGCTCGGACGGACAGGGTAAAGAGACCCAGTACTTC
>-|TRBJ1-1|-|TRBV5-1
CASSSTSSVAAFF
TGCGCCAGCAGCTCGACTTCGTCTGTCGCGGCTTTCTTT
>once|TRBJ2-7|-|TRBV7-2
CASSVGQSSSYEQYF
TGTGCCAGCAGCGTCGGACAGTCTAGTTCCTACGAGCAGTACTTC
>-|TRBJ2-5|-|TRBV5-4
CASSVGQKETQYF
TGTGCCAGCAGCGTAGGACAGAAGGAGACCCAGTACTTC
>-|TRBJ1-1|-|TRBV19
CASTGDGDEAFF
TGTGCCAGTACAGGGGATGGAGATGAAGCTTTCTTT
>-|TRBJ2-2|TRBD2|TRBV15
CATSALAGTGELFF
TGTGCCACCAGCGCTCTAGCGGGAACCGGGGAGCTGTTTTTT
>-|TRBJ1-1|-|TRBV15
CATRRGFNTEAFF
TGTGCCACCAGGAGAGGGTTCAACACTGAAGCTTTCTTT
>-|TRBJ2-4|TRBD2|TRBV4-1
CASSQDGPSGSSKNIQYF
TGCGCCAGCAGCCAAGATGGTCCTAGCGGGAGTTCCAAAAACATTCAGTACTTC
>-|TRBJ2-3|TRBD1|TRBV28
CASSFAGTGRDTQYF
TGTGCCAGCAGTTTTGCGGGGACAGGGAGAGATACGCAGTATTTT
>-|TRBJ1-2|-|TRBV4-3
CASSQEPGTYGYTF
TGCGCCAGCAGCCAAGAACCGGGAACCTATGGCTACACCTTC
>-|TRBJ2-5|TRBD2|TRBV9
CASSVGEGPETQYF
TGTGCCAGCAGCGTAGGGGAGGGCCCTGAGACCCAGTACTTC
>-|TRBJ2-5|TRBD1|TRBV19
CASSNIRDRVETQYF
TGTGCCAGTAGTAACATCCGGGACAGGGTGGAGACCCAGTACTTC
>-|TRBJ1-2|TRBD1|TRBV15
CATSKGQPSGYTF
TGTGCCACCAGCAAGGGACAGCCCTCTGGCTACACCTTC
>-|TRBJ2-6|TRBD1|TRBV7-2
CASSLIGTASGANVLTF
TGTGCCAGCAGCTTAATAGGGACAGCCTCTGGGGCCAACGTCCTGACTTTC
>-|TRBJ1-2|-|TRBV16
CASSQSTEDYGYTF
TGTGCCAGCAGCCAATCTACAGAAGACTATGGCTACACCTTC
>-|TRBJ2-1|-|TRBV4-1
CASSQGTGNYNEQFF
TGCGCCAGCAGCCAAGGAACAGGGAACTACAATGAGCAGTTCTTC
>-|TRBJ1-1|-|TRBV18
CASSPPGGPNTEAFF
TGTGCCAGCTCACCACCGGGGGGGCCGAACACTGAAGCTTTCTTT
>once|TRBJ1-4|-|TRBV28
CASSLRTPGLNEKLFF
TGTGCCAGCAGTTTAAGGACGCCGGGGCTTAATGAAAAACTGTTTTTT
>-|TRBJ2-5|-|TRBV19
CASSNLDYQETQYF
TGTGCCAGTAGTAACTTGGATTACCAAGAGACCCAGTACTTC
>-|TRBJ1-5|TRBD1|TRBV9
CASSPRRTGWRSNQPQHF
TGTGCCAGCAGCCCGCGCCGGACAGGGTGGAGGAGCAATCAGCCCCAGCATTTT
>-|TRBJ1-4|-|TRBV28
CASSLPIRGVGSEKLFF
TGTGCCAGCAGTTTACCCATCCGCGGGGTTGGGAGTGAAAAACTGTTTTTT
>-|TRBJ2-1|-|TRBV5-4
CASSLARVLGEQFF
TGTGCCAGCAGCTTGGCGCGGGTTTTGGGTGAGCAGTTCTTC
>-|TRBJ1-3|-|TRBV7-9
CASSRSRDGNTIYF
TGTGCCAGCAGCCGCTCGAGGGACGGAAACACCATATATTTT
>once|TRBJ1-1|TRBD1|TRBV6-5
CASSPITTQGHEAFF
TGTGCCAGCAGTCCCATCACTACACAGGGGCATGAAGCTTTCTTT